This T cell receptor (beta chain) was identified during a study of T cell responses to AZD1222 COVID-19 vaccine. Regarding the study as a whole: It was only after the peak T cell response that any repertoires were sampled. There were mostly white British donors and more females than males, and clonal diversity was possibly underestimated. There were vaccine-associated CD4 TCRs across spike, dominant at 160-218 and 743-854. Following two doses of AZD1222, Spike-specific TCR breadth and depth rose.

Remarks on this clone: Antigen unknown.

Generated by immunoSEQ multiplex PCR, the TCRdb table keeps only in-frame clones and is missing some. The sample lists 55,000 to 75,000 clones, 79% occurring once. V was clipped by 5 bases and J by 1 base; unmatched bases: 4. Germline CDR1 and CDR2: SGHVS and FQNEAQ. The CDR3 extends over 15 amino acids. The clonotype comes from an adult in good health. This chain uses TRBV7-8 with TRBJ2-2; 7 bases line up with TRBD1. The sequencing here drew on peripheral blood, taken on day 0 of MenACWY control vaccination. CDR3 DNA sequence: TGTGCCAGCAGCACGACAGGGTTGAACACCGGGGAGCTGTTTTTT. Protein product: CASSTTGLNTGELFF.